Listed below are T cell receptor beta chains from one sample, sequenced in a study of cytomegalovirus exposure and HLA in healthy donors. Assay: immunoSEQ multiplex PCR; the TCRdb copy retains only in-frame clones and omits some. The table records fewer than 200,000 clones, 80% of them present only once. The sequencing sample was made of PBMCs. The receptors stem from a young man in good health and CMV-seronegative. The CDR3 runs from the conserved cysteine through the conserved F or W. The D gene is left open where the match is weak. Rows may omit the clone size; those that give it use once, few, many or a size class.

J gene,clone size,V gene,D gene,CDR3 protein,CDR3 DNA
TRBJ1-6,-,TRBV4-2,TRBD1,CASSQDRDRAYSPLHF,TGTGCCAGCAGCCAAGATCGAGACAGGGCATATTCACCCCTCCACTTT
TRBJ1-6,few,TRBV6-6,TRBD1,CASSWETGKRTPLHF,TGTGCCAGCAGTTGGGAGACAGGGAAAAGGACACCCCTCCACTTT
TRBJ2-3,-,TRBV7-3,-,CASSLGSGSADTQYF,TGTGCCAGCAGCTTGGGGTCGGGGTCTGCAGATACGCAGTATTTT
TRBJ1-5,-,TRBV12-2,-,CASRLAGQHQPQHF,TGTGCAAGTCGCTTAGCGGGACAGCATCAGCCCCAGCATTTT
TRBJ2-1,-,TRBV7-2,-,CASSLGGGEQFF,TGTGCCAGCAGCTTAGGAGGAGGTGAGCAGTTCTTC
TRBJ1-2,-,TRBV14,TRBD1,CASSSGQTYGYTF,TGTGCCAGCAGCTCGGGACAGACCTATGGCTACACCTTC
TRBJ2-1,-,TRBV28,TRBD1,CASSTPGQGAYNEQFF,TGTGCCAGCAGTACCCCGGGACAGGGGGCCTACAATGAGCAGTTCTTC
TRBJ2-1,-,TRBV6-4,TRBD2,CASSVTGEGYEQFF,TGTGCCAGCAGTGTTACGGGGGAGGGGTATGAGCAGTTCTTC
TRBJ2-3,once,TRBV7-2,-,CASSPGHQTDTQYF,TGTGCCAGCAGCCCGGGACATCAAACAGATACGCAGTATTTT
TRBJ2-3,-,TRBV6-5,-,CASTYQGLNTDTQYF,TGTGCCAGCACCTATCAGGGGTTAAACACAGATACGCAGTATTTT
TRBJ2-7,few,TRBV7-9,TRBD1,CASSTGQAEQYF,TGTGCCAGCAGCACTGGACAGGCCGAGCAGTACTTC
TRBJ2-7,few,TRBV11-2,TRBD2,CASSGERGLAGGNYEQYF,TGTGCCAGCAGCGGCGAACGGGGACTAGCGGGGGGCAACTACGAGCAGTACTTC
TRBJ1-1,-,TRBV7-9,-,CATPEGPNTEAFF,TGTGCCACCCCGGAGGGGCCGAACACTGAAGCTTTCTTT
TRBJ1-1,-,TRBV7-2,-,CASSPRTQGMLAFF,TGTGCCAGCAGCCCTAGAACACAGGGAATGTTAGCTTTCTTT
TRBJ2-5,once,TRBV7-9,TRBD1,CASSLEGDRGRQETQYF,TGTGCCAGCAGCTTAGAGGGGGACAGGGGCCGCCAGGAGACCCAGTACTTC
TRBJ2-2,-,TRBV11-2,TRBD2,CARSCGTSGRDSTGELFF,TGTGCCCGCTCCTGTGGGACTAGCGGGAGGGATTCCACCGGGGAGCTGTTTTTT
TRBJ2-1,-,TRBV7-3,TRBD2,CASSLLAGVYDNEQFF,TGTGCCAGCAGCCTATTAGCGGGAGTATACGACAATGAGCAGTTCTTC
TRBJ2-7,-,TRBV5-5,-,CASALRERSTYEQYF,TGTGCCAGCGCCCTGAGGGAGCGTTCTACCTACGAGCAGTACTTC
TRBJ2-1,-,TRBV5-1,TRBD2,CASSSRGLAGSSSSYNEQFF,TGCGCCAGCAGCTCAAGGGGACTAGCGGGTTCATCGAGCTCCTACAATGAGCAGTTCTTC
TRBJ2-1,-,TRBV7-2,TRBD2,CASSFGGLAGVLGEQFF,TGTGCCAGCAGCTTCGGGGGACTAGCGGGAGTTCTCGGTGAGCAGTTCTTC
TRBJ2-4,-,TRBV14,TRBD2,CASSPYSGGVAKNIQYF,TGTGCCAGCAGCCCCTACAGCGGGGGGGTAGCCAAAAACATTCAGTACTTC
TRBJ2-2,-,TRBV5-1,TRBD2,CASSQGLAGFGELFF,TGCGCCAGCAGCCAGGGACTAGCGGGCTTCGGGGAGCTGTTTTTT
TRBJ1-1,-,TRBV5-1,-,CASSFYGETEAFF,TGCGCCAGCAGCTTTTATGGAGAAACTGAAGCTTTCTTT
TRBJ2-3,-,TRBV11-2,-,CASSLGAPTDTQYF,TGTGCCAGCAGCTTGGGAGCCCCCACAGATACGCAGTATTTT
TRBJ2-7,-,TRBV9,TRBD2,CASSVGGGVAYEQYF,TGTGCCAGCAGCGTAGGGGGAGGGGTGGCCTACGAGCAGTACTTC
TRBJ1-2,-,TRBV5-4,-,CASSFPGYNYGYTF,TGTGCCAGCAGCTTCCCGGGTTATAACTATGGCTACACCTTC
TRBJ1-2,-,TRBV9,-,CASSADRTYGYTF,TGTGCCAGCAGCGCCGACAGGACATATGGCTACACCTTC
TRBJ2-3,-,TRBV28,TRBD2,CASSPGLAGGSTDTQYF,TGTGCCAGCAGTCCGGGACTAGCGGGGGGGAGCACAGATACGCAGTATTTT
TRBJ1-6,-,TRBV28,-,CASRSTTPNSPLHF,TGTGCCAGCAGGTCTACCACCCCTAATTCACCCCTCCACTTT
TRBJ2-7,-,TRBV14,TRBD1,CASSLRDRGSYEQYF,TGTGCCAGCAGCCTCCGGGACAGGGGAAGTTACGAGCAGTACTTC
TRBJ2-2,-,TRBV7-9,TRBD1,CASRWTGGTGELFF,TGTGCCAGCAGGTGGACAGGCGGCACCGGGGAGCTGTTTTTT
TRBJ2-1,-,TRBV6-5,TRBD2,CASSYPTSGSYEQFF,TGTGCCAGCAGTTACCCGACTAGCGGGAGTTATGAGCAGTTCTTC
TRBJ2-7,few,TRBV4-3,-,CASSQAAGTLYEQYF,TGCGCCAGCAGCCAAGCCGCGGGGACTCTTTACGAGCAGTACTTC
TRBJ2-7,-,TRBV7-9,-,CASSFSSGASEQYF,TGTGCCAGCAGCTTTTCCTCAGGGGCTAGCGAGCAGTACTTC
TRBJ2-6,-,TRBV9,TRBD2,CASSVGGPGGPTFSGANVLTF,TGTGCCAGCAGCGTAGGGGGTCCGGGAGGGCCCACGTTCTCTGGGGCCAACGTCCTGACTTTC
TRBJ1-2,-,TRBV6-5,TRBD1,CASRQQGGLYGYTF,TGTGCCAGCAGGCAACAGGGGGGCCTCTATGGCTACACCTTC
TRBJ2-6,-,TRBV19,-,CASSISGAPGANVLTF,TGTGCCAGTAGTATCTCAGGGGCTCCTGGGGCCAACGTCCTGACTTTC
TRBJ1-1,-,TRBV19,-,CASLDGTEAFF,TGTGCCAGCCTAGACGGTACTGAAGCTTTCTTT
TRBJ2-7,-,TRBV27,TRBD2,CASSSRVAGGSNEQYF,TGTGCCAGCAGTTCAAGGGTAGCGGGAGGTAGCAACGAGCAGTACTTC
TRBJ1-5,-,TRBV10-2,-,CASSESENQPQHF,TGCGCCAGCAGTGAGTCTGAGAATCAGCCCCAGCATTTT
TRBJ2-5,-,TRBV28,-,CASSLNRERYF,TGTGCCAGCAGTCTCAACCGGGAGAGGTACTTC
TRBJ2-1,-,TRBV4-3,TRBD2,CASSRGLAGGDSYNEQFF,TGCGCCAGCAGCCGCGGACTAGCGGGGGGCGACTCCTACAATGAGCAGTTCTTC
TRBJ2-7,few,TRBV5-1,-,CASSFQGSYEQYF,TGCGCCAGCAGCTTTCAGGGAAGCTACGAGCAGTACTTC
TRBJ2-6,once,TRBV13,-,CASSPPGSGANVLTF,TGTGCCAGCAGCCCCCCCGGGTCAGGGGCCAACGTCCTGACTTTC
TRBJ2-7,-,TRBV9,-,CASSVALGATYEQYF,TGTGCCAGCAGCGTAGCTCTGGGGGCTACCTACGAGCAGTACTTC
TRBJ2-5,-,TRBV28,-,CASALLPGGRRGETQYF,TGTGCCAGCGCGCTACTCCCGGGGGGCAGGAGAGGGGAGACCCAGTACTTC
TRBJ2-2,-,TRBV7-2,-,CASIPGATGELFF,TGTGCCAGCATCCCGGGAGCCACCGGGGAGCTGTTTTTT
TRBJ2-3,-,TRBV10-3,TRBD2,CAIRAGLAADTQYF,TGTGCCATCAGAGCGGGACTAGCAGCAGATACGCAGTATTTT
TRBJ2-2,-,TRBV7-3,TRBD2,CASSLGTSGAGELFF,TGTGCCAGCAGCTTAGGGACTAGCGGGGCCGGGGAGCTGTTTTTT
TRBJ2-3,once,TRBV7-3,TRBD2,CASSSAGGQEDTQYF,TGTGCCAGCAGCTCAGCGGGAGGGCAGGAAGATACGCAGTATTTT
TRBJ2-3,once,TRBV7-9,-,CASSLRDSHPGDTQYF,TGTGCCAGCAGCCTCCGGGACTCCCATCCCGGCGATACGCAGTATTTT
TRBJ1-1,-,TRBV4-1,-,CASSQIGRTEAFF,TGCGCCAGCAGCCAAATTGGGCGCACTGAAGCTTTCTTT